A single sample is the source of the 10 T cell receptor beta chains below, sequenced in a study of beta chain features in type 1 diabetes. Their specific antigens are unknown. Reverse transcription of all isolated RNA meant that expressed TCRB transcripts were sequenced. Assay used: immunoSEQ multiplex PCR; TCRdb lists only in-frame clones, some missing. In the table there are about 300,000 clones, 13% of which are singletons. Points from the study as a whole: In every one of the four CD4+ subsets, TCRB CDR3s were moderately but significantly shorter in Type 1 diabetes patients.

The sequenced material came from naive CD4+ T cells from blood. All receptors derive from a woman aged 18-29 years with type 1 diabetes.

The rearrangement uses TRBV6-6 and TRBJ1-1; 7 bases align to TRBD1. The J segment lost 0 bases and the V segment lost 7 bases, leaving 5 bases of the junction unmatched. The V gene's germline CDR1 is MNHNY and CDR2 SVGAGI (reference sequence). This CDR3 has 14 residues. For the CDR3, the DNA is TGTGCCAGCATCGACAGGGACATGAACACTGAAGCTTTCTTT. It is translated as CASIDRDMNTEAFF.

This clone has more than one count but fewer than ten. CDR3 loop: CAWSPMGTGGVYTF. CDR3 in DNA: TGTGCCTGGAGCCCTATGGGGACAGGGGGCGTCTACACCTTC. The chain carries TRBV30 and TRBJ1-2; TRBD1 matches at 12 bases. CDR3 size: 14 residues. Trimming at V came to 3 bases and at J to 10 bases, leaving 9 bases not matched to a gene. The germline V gene has CDR1 GTSNPN and CDR2 SVGIG (reference sequence).

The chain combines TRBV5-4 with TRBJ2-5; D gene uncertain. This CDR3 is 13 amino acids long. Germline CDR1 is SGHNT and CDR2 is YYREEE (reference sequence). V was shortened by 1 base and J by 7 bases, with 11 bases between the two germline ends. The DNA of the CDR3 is TGTGCCAGCAGCTTGTCCCCCGGAGCGACCCAGTACTTC. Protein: CASSLSPGATQYF. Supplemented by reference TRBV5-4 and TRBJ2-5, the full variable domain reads ETGVTQSPTHLIKTRGQQVTLRCSSQSGHNTVSWYQQALGQGPQFIFQYYREEENGRGNFPPRFSGLQFPNYSSELNVNALELDDSALYLCASSLSPGATQYFGPGTRLLVL.

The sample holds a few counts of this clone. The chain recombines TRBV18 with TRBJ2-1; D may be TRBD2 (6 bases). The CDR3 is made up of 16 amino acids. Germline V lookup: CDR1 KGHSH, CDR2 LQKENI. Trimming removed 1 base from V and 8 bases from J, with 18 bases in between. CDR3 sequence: CASSPLLSGFGDEQFF. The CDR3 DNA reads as TGTGCCAGCTCACCACTGCTTAGCGGTTTCGGCGATGAGCAGTTCTTC.

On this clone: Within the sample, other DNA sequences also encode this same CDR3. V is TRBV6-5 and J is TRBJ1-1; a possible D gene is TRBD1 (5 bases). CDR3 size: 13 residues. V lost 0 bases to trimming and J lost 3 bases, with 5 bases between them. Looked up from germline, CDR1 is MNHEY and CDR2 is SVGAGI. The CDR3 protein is CASSYSRDTEAFF. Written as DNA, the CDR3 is TGTGCCAGCAGTTACTCCAGGGACACTGAAGCTTTCTTT.

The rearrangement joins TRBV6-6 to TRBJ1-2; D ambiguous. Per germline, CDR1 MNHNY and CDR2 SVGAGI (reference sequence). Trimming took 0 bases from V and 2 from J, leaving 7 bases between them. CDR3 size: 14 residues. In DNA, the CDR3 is TGTGCCAGCAGTTACTCGAGGGTCAACTATGGCTACACCTTC. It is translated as CASSYSRVNYGYTF.

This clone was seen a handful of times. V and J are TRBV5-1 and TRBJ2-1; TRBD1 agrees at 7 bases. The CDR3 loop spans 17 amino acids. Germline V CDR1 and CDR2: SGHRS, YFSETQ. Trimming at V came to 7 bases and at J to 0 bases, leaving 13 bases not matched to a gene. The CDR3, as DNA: TGCGCCAGCGGTGGGCCAGGGGGACGAATCTCCTACAATGAGCAGTTCTTC. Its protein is CASGGPGGRISYNEQFF.

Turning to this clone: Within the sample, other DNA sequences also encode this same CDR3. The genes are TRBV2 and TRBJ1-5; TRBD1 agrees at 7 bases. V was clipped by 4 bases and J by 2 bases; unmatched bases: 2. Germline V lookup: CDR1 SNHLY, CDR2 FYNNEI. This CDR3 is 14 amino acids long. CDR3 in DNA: TGTGCCAGCAGTGGTACAGGGGGCAATCAGCCCCAGCATTTT. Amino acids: CASSGTGGNQPQHF.

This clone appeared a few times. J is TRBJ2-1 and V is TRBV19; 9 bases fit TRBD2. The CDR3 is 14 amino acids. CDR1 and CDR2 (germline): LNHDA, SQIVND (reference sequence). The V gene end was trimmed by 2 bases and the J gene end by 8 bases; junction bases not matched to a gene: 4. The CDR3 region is CASSIRAGGDEQFF. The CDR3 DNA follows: TGTGCCAGTAGTATAAGAGCGGGAGGCGATGAGCAGTTCTTC.

Here the CDR3 reads CASSLQGVEQYV. The CDR3 DNA reads TGTGCCAGCAGCTTGCAGGGGGTCGAGCAGTACGTC. This sequence joins TRBV5-4 and TRBJ2-7; 7 bases map to TRBD1. V lost 1 base and J lost 6; bases outside the gene matches: 1. The germline V gene has CDR1 SGHNT and CDR2 YYREEE (reference sequence). The CDR3 length is 12 residues.